One and the same sample provided the 23 T cell receptor beta chains below, sequenced in a study of blood T cell repertoires in COVID-19. Here immunoSEQ multiplex PCR was the method, and the copy in TCRdb shows in-frame clones only, minus some. The sample has about 280,000 clones, roughly 85% seen once. Material for sequencing was PBMCs or T cells enriched from blood (not recorded which). The receptors come from a woman between 50 and 59 years old who had recovered from COVID-19.

This rearrangement joins TRBV7-8 to TRBJ2-3; 11 nucleotides agree with TRBD2. The germline V gene encodes CDR1 SGHVS and CDR2 FQNEAQ. J gave up 0 bases and V 6 bases, and 8 bases lay outside the gene matches. The CDR3 contains 17 residues. This CDR3 is CASSSRTSGLSTDTQYF. The CDR3, as DNA: TGTGCCAGCAGTTCCCGGACTAGCGGGCTAAGCACAGATACGCAGTATTTT.

V and J are TRBV4-1 and TRBJ2-7; D possibly corresponds to TRBD1 (6 bases). The V gene lost 6 bases and the J gene lost 0 bases, with 18 bases spanning the gap. Per germline, CDR1 MGHRA and CDR2 YSYEKL. This CDR3 is 16 amino acids long. The DNA of the CDR3 is TGCGCCAGCAGTTACAACAGGGCAACAGGCTCCTACGAGCAGTACTTC. Protein: CASSYNRATGSYEQYF.

This clone was observed a handful of times. The rearrangement joins TRBV7-9 to TRBJ1-2; 8 bases align to TRBD1. V was clipped by 4 bases and J by 5 bases; unmatched bases: 12. The CDR3 loop spans 16 amino acids. Germline values: CDR1 SEHNR, CDR2 FQNEAQ (reference sequence). The CDR3 DNA is TGTGCCAGCAGCTCCACCCTTATGACAGGGGCGTATGGCTACACCTTC. Amino acids: CASSSTLMTGAYGYTF. The variable domain in full, completed from reference TRBV7-9 and TRBJ1-2, reads DTGVSQNPRHKITKRGQNVTFRCDPISEHNRLYWYRQTLGQGPEFLTYFQNEAQLEKSRLLSDRFSAERPKGSFSTLEIQRTEQGDSAMYLCASSSTLMTGAYGYTFGSGTRLTVV.

The chain links TRBV11-2 to TRBJ1-6; no clear D gene. The V end was cut by 10 bases, the J end by 9 bases, with 16 bases between. This CDR3 is built from 13 residues. Germline assignment: CDR1 SGHAT and CDR2 FQNNGV. The CDR3 DNA is TGTGCCACCGGACTCGTAAAAATTTCACCCCTCCACTTT. Amino acids: CATGLVKISPLHF. Based on the CDR3 plus reference TRBV11-2 and TRBJ1-6, the full variable domain is EAGVAQSPRYKIIEKRQSVAFWCNPISGHATLYWYQQILGQGPKLLIQFQNNGVVDDSQLPKDRFSAERLKGVDSTLKIQPAKLEDSAVYLCATGLVKISPLHFGNGTRLTVT.

V usage is TRBV5-6 and J usage is TRBJ1-5; D remains unclear. This CDR3 comprises 15 residues. V lost 0 bases and J lost 4, with 11 bases in between. Germline V gives CDR1 SGHDT, CDR2 YYEEEE. In nucleotides, the CDR3 is TGTGCCAGCAGCTTGGGGGCGGGGTTTAATCAGCCCCAGCATTTT. Translated, it gives CASSLGAGFNQPQHF.

This sequence joins TRBV7-8 and TRBJ1-1; 7 bases map to TRBD1. V lost 4 bases and J lost 1; bases outside the gene matches: 3. Germline loops: CDR1 SGHVS, CDR2 FQNEAQ. The CDR3 has 14 residues. Written as DNA, the CDR3 is TGTGCCAGCAGCTCCCGGGACAGGAACACTGAAGCTTTCTTT. This encodes CASSSRDRNTEAFF.

The J gene is TRBJ2-2, the V gene TRBV3-1 (or the pseudogene TRBV3-2); D not certain. Trimming stripped 0 bases from V and 4 bases from J, with 12 bases between. This CDR3 is 16 amino acids long. CDR1 is LGHDT, CDR2 YNNKEL, per germline (reference sequence). The DNA of the CDR3 is TGTGCCAGCAGCCAAGATTTCCCAGTTCCCACCGGGGAGCTGTTTTTT. It yields the protein CASSQDFPVPTGELFF.

The J gene is TRBJ2-7, the V gene TRBV20-1, with D unresolved. Trimming removed 0 bases from V and 8 bases from J, with 8 bases in between. Germline V gene sequence: CDR1 DFQATT, CDR2 SNEGSKA (reference sequence). The CDR3 covers 11 residues. CDR3 loop: CSARDPTKQYF. The DNA of the CDR3 is TGCAGTGCTAGAGATCCAACTAAGCAGTACTTC.

This chain connects TRBV9 to TRBJ1-1, with 7 bases that match TRBD1. Trimming at V came to 0 bases and at J to 0 bases, leaving 5 bases not matched to a gene. Germline CDR1 SGDLS, CDR2 YYNGEE. The CDR3 sequence is 16 residues long. For the CDR3, the DNA is TGTGCCAGCAGCGTAGGGACAGGTAACATGAACACTGAAGCTTTCTTT. It specifies CASSVGTGNMNTEAFF.

The V call is TRBV7-6, the J call TRBJ2-7, with TRBD1 matching over 9 bases. J gave up 7 bases and V 5 bases, and 9 bases lay outside the gene matches. Looked up from germline, CDR1 is SGHVS and CDR2 is FNYEAQ. This CDR3 has 14 amino acids. As DNA, the CDR3 is TGTGCCAGCAGCGTTACCGGGACAGGGTGGGAGCAGTACTTC. The encoded protein is CASSVTGTGWEQYF.

The chain links TRBV5-1 to TRBJ1-1; 7 bases are shared with TRBD1. This CDR3 has 14 amino acids. CDR1 and CDR2 from the germline V gene are SGHRS and YFSETQ. Losses at the gene ends were 3 bases for V and 1 base for J; bases not matched to a gene: 3. CDR3 in amino acids: CASSSDRTNTEAFF. The CDR3 DNA reads TGCGCCAGCAGCTCGGACAGGACGAACACTGAAGCTTTCTTT.

V gene TRBV30 combines with J gene TRBJ1-2, with a weak D call TRBD1 (6 bases). This CDR3 is 12 amino acids long. From germline, CDR1 is GTSNPN and CDR2 SVGIG (reference sequence). Trimming took off 4 bases at V and 4 bases at J, with 10 bases between the two ends. Here the CDR3 DNA reads TGTGCCTGGATTGCAGGGGCCTATGGCTACACCTTC. Protein product: CAWIAGAYGYTF.

This chain joins TRBV7-2 and TRBJ2-7; TRBD2 aligns across 7 bases. V shed 4 bases and J 1 base; nucleotides not matched to a gene: 4. Germline CDR1 is SGHTA and CDR2 is FQGNSA. This CDR3 contains 14 residues. CDR3 loop: CASSYASGSYEQYF. The CDR3 nucleotides are TGTGCCAGCAGCTATGCTAGCGGTTCCTACGAGCAGTACTTC. The full variable domain, completed using reference TRBV7-2 and TRBJ2-7, is GAGVSQSPSNKVTEKGKDVELRCDPISGHTALYWYRQSLGQGLEFLIYFQGNSAPDKSGLPSDRFSAERTGGSVSTLTIQRTQQEDSAVYLCASSYASGSYEQYFGPGTRLTVT.

J is TRBJ1-5 and V is TRBV3-1 (or the pseudogene TRBV3-2); 8 positions match TRBD1. The CDR3 covers 16 residues. The trim removed 1 base at V and 5 bases at J, leaving 7 bases unmatched. CDR1 LGHDT and CDR2 YNNKEL come from the germline V gene (reference sequence). Here the CDR3 DNA reads TGTGCCAGCAGCCAAGCTTACGACAGGGGAGATCAGCCCCAGCATTTT. It yields the protein CASSQAYDRGDQPQHF.

The chain uses TRBV30 and TRBJ1-2, with D maybe TRBD1 (6 bases). The ends were cut back, 5 bases at V and 4 bases at J, with 11 bases in the middle. The V gene's germline CDR1 is GTSNPN and CDR2 SVGIG (reference sequence). There are 12 residues in the CDR3. The CDR3 here is CAWGGGGYGYTF. CDR3 DNA sequence: TGTGCCTGGGGGGGAGGGGGCTATGGCTACACCTTC.

The V call is TRBV7-9, the J call TRBJ1-5; 7 bases are shared with TRBD1. The CDR3 contains 17 residues. V gave up 0 bases and J gave up 2 bases; unmatched junction bases: 7. Germline-derived CDR1 and CDR2 are SEHNR and FQNEAQ (reference sequence). CDR3 in amino acids: CASSLAQGGTGNQPQHF. In nucleotides, the CDR3 is TGTGCCAGCAGCTTAGCGCAAGGGGGCACTGGCAATCAGCCCCAGCATTTT. Combining the CDR3 with reference TRBV7-9 and TRBJ1-5 gives the whole variable domain DTGVSQNPRHKITKRGQNVTFRCDPISEHNRLYWYRQTLGQGPEFLTYFQNEAQLEKSRLLSDRFSAERPKGSFSTLEIQRTEQGDSAMYLCASSLAQGGTGNQPQHFGDGTRLSIL.

The chain has TRBV30 and TRBJ1-6; 9 nucleotides line up with TRBD1. The CDR3 is made up of 15 amino acids. Looked up from germline, CDR1 is GTSNPN and CDR2 is SVGIG (reference sequence). V lost 2 bases and J lost 10; bases outside the gene matches: 9. CDR3 in DNA: TGTGCCTGGAGTTTCCGGGACAGGGTTTTCTCACCCCTCCACTTT. Its translation: CAWSFRDRVFSPLHF.

This clone was recorded a few times. The chain recombines TRBV12-3 or TRBV12-4 with TRBJ1-4, with D possibly TRBD1 on 5 matching bases. This CDR3 is built from 13 residues. Trimming pared 7 bases from V and 7 bases from J, leaving 13 bases between. CDR3 DNA sequence: TGTGCCAGCAACGCGGGACTGAGTGAAAAACTGTTTTTT. It translates to CASNAGLSEKLFF.

This clone was found a few times. This chain links TRBV7-9 with TRBJ1-2; D gene unclear. Germline V gene lookup returns CDR1 SEHNR and CDR2 FQNEAQ (reference sequence). The V gene lost 6 bases and the J gene lost 8 bases, with 22 bases spanning the gap. CDR3 length: 15 residues. The chain's CDR3 is CASRPGGVDPLGYTF. Written as DNA, the CDR3 is TGTGCCAGCAGGCCGGGCGGGGTGGACCCCTTAGGCTACACCTTC.

This clone was detected once. The identical CDR3 is also encoded by other nucleotide sequences in the sample. The rearrangement uses TRBV27 and TRBJ1-2; maybe TRBD1 (5 bases). CDR1 and CDR2 from the germline V gene are MNHEY and SMNVEV (reference sequence). Trimming left V 6 bases short and J 4 bases short, with 12 bases between. This CDR3 has 13 residues. For the CDR3, the DNA is TGTGCCAGCAGCCCTGACAGCCTCTATGGCTACACCTTC. Translation: CASSPDSLYGYTF.

This CDR3 is CASSSDREGSPLHF. Written as DNA, the CDR3 is TGTGCCAGCAGTTCGGACAGGGAGGGTTCACCCCTCCACTTT. J is TRBJ1-6 and V is TRBV28; 8 bases agree with TRBD1. The CDR3 runs to 14 residues. CDR1 MDHEN and CDR2 SYDVKM come from the germline V gene. V dropped 4 bases and J dropped 9; count of bases not matched to a gene: 5.

This clone occurred once. V gene TRBV5-1 combines with J gene TRBJ2-7, with 11 bases lining up with TRBD1. There are 14 residues in the CDR3. The V segment lost 2 bases and the J segment 3 bases; nucleotides outside the gene matches: 1. Germline CDR1 is SGHRS and CDR2 is YFSETQ. CDR3 sequence reads: CASSFGTGGYEQYF. The CDR3 DNA reads as TGCGCCAGCAGCTTCGGGACAGGGGGCTACGAGCAGTACTTC.

The DNA of the CDR3 is TGTGCCAGTAGTATACGGACTAGCGGTAGCACAGATACGCAGTATTTT. It encodes CASSIRTSGSTDTQYF. The J gene is TRBJ2-3, the V gene TRBV19; 10 bases map to TRBD2. V trimming: 2 bases; J trimming: 0 bases; junction bases outside the gene matches: 2. The CDR3 runs 16 residues. The germline V gene encodes CDR1 LNHDA and CDR2 SQIVND (reference sequence).